The next 22 T cell receptor beta chains were all read from a single sample in a study of blood T cell repertoires in COVID-19. Profiling relied on immunoSEQ multiplex PCR, and the TCRdb table lists in-frame clones only, not all of them. There are nearly 350,000 clones in the sample; around 82% occur only once, and almost 3% lies in the top ten. The material sequenced was peripheral blood. These receptors were obtained from a man in his thirties or forties with active or convalescent COVID-19.

The J gene is TRBJ2-2, the V gene TRBV3-1 (or the pseudogene TRBV3-2), with 7 bases lining up with TRBD2. This CDR3 has 20 amino acids. CDR1 is LGHDT and CDR2 is YNNKEL in the germline V gene (reference sequence). V trimming: 4 bases; J trimming: 5 bases; junction bases outside the gene matches: 22. This chain's CDR3 is CASSPQGGASILEKTGELFF. CDR3 bases: TGTGCCAGCAGCCCCCAGGGAGGGGCGTCCATCCTGGAAAAAACCGGGGAGCTGTTTTTT.

The chain recombines TRBV6-6 with TRBJ2-7; TRBD1 matches at 7 bases. J lost 0 bases, V lost 4 bases, and 3 bases had no gene match. CDR3 size: 14 residues. Germline V gene data show CDR1 as MNHNY and CDR2 as SVGAGI (reference sequence). As DNA, the CDR3 is TGTGCCAGCAGTTGGGACAGTCACTCCTACGAGCAGTACTTC. Amino acids: CASSWDSHSYEQYF.

The rearrangement uses TRBV5-4 and TRBJ2-1; 10 bases match TRBD1. J gave up 8 bases and V 3 bases, and 8 bases lay outside the gene matches. CDR3 size: 15 residues. Germline V CDR1 and CDR2: SGHNT, YYREEE (reference sequence). CDR3 residues: CASSSRQGAVYEQFF. CDR3 nucleotides: TGTGCCAGCAGCTCGAGACAGGGGGCAGTGTATGAGCAGTTCTTC.

This rearrangement joins TRBV5-3 to TRBJ2-6; 10 bases are a match to TRBD2. TRBV5-3 is labeled an ORF, and its function is uncertain. Germline trimming cut 0 bases from V and 3 bases from J; bases unmatched to any gene: 6. This CDR3 contains 18 residues. The CDR3 DNA reads TGTGCCAGAAGCTTGGGGCTAGCGGGAGTTAGTGGGGCCAACGTCCTGACTTTC. Protein product: CARSLGLAGVSGANVLTF.

This chain uses TRBV7-9 with TRBJ2-3, with D possibly TRBD1 on 5 matching bases. The length of the CDR3 is 15 residues. V lost 1 base to trimming and J lost 5 bases, with 13 bases between them. Germline V CDR1 and CDR2: SEHNR, FQNEAQ (reference sequence). CDR3 sequence reads: CASSLGGRVRDTQYF. The CDR3 DNA is TGTGCCAGCAGCTTAGGGGGCAGGGTCCGAGATACGCAGTATTTT.

In regard to this clone: Other DNA sequences within the sample encode an identical CDR3. V gene TRBV5-1 combines with J gene TRBJ1-2; D gene ambiguous. With 0 bases removed from V and 5 bases from J, the gap between germline ends came to 5 bases. Looked up from germline, CDR1 is SGHRS and CDR2 is YFSETQ. This CDR3 is 12 amino acids long. Here the CDR3 DNA reads TGCGCCAGCAGCTTGGATTCATATGGCTACACCTTC. It yields the protein CASSLDSYGYTF. The whole variable domain, filled in from reference TRBV5-1 and TRBJ1-2, reads KAGVTQTPRYLIKTRGQQVTLSCSPISGHRSVSWYQQTPGQGLQFLFEYFSETQRNKGNFPGRFSGRQFSNSRSEMNVSTLELGDSALYLCASSLDSYGYTFGSGTRLTVV.

The chain couples TRBV9 to TRBJ1-2; tentative D call: TRBD1 (5 bases). The CDR3 extends over 13 amino acids. The germline V gene encodes CDR1 SGDLS and CDR2 YYNGEE. Trimming stripped 2 bases from V and 7 bases from J, with 12 bases between. The CDR3 loop reads CASSVQGFAGYTF. CDR3 nucleotides: TGTGCCAGCAGCGTCCAGGGTTTCGCTGGCTACACCTTC.

The rearrangement links TRBV4-3 to TRBJ1-1; D uncertain. There are 15 residues in the CDR3. Germline V CDR1 and CDR2: LGHNA, YSLEER. The germline V and J ends were trimmed by 6 bases and 1 base, with 15 bases remaining between them. The CDR3 here is CASSRSVPKNTEAFF. Here the CDR3 DNA reads TGCGCCAGCAGTCGTAGTGTCCCGAAGAACACTGAAGCTTTCTTT.

The chain employs TRBV7-9 and TRBJ1-1; D is uncertain. Germline loops: CDR1 SEHNR, CDR2 FQNEAQ (reference sequence). This CDR3 region has 12 residues. The V end lost 5 bases, the J end lost 10 bases, and 14 bases lay between the germline ends. CDR3 sequence (DNA): TGTGCCAGCAGCCCTCTACCAGGTGGAGCTTTCTTT. Translating gives CASSPLPGGAFF. Full variable domain (outside the CDR3, taken from reference TRBV7-9 and TRBJ1-1): DTGVSQNPRHKITKRGQNVTFRCDPISEHNRLYWYRQTLGQGPEFLTYFQNEAQLEKSRLLSDRFSAERPKGSFSTLEIQRTEQGDSAMYLCASSPLPGGAFFGQGTRLTVV.

The chain links TRBV5-1 to TRBJ2-1, with 10 positions matching TRBD1. Per germline, CDR1 SGHRS and CDR2 YFSETQ. Trimming took 4 bases from V and 4 from J; bases not matched to a gene: 5. This CDR3 contains 15 residues. The CDR3 here is CASSPGTGVYNEQFF. DNA of the CDR3: TGCGCCAGCAGCCCCGGGACAGGGGTTTACAATGAGCAGTTCTTC. Combining the CDR3 with reference TRBV5-1 and TRBJ2-1 gives the whole variable domain KAGVTQTPRYLIKTRGQQVTLSCSPISGHRSVSWYQQTPGQGLQFLFEYFSETQRNKGNFPGRFSGRQFSNSRSEMNVSTLELGDSALYLCASSPGTGVYNEQFFGPGTRLTVL.

The rearrangement links TRBV28 to TRBJ1-4; D call uncertain. The V end lost 7 bases, the J end lost 11 bases, and 20 bases lay between the germline ends. Germline CDR1 MDHEN, CDR2 SYDVKM. The CDR3 has 14 amino acids. CDR3 DNA: TGTGCCAGCACCTTATTAGCGGACCGGCGGAAACTGTTTTTT. Its protein is CASTLLADRRKLFF. Filled out from reference TRBV28 and TRBJ1-4, the complete variable domain reads DVKVTQSSRYLVKRTGEKVFLECVQDMDHENMFWYRQDPGLGLRLIYFSYDVKMKEKGDIPEGYSVSREKKERFSLILESASTNQTSMYLCASTLLADRRKLFFGSGTQLSVL.

The genes are TRBV6-1 and TRBJ1-4; TRBD1 matches 7 bases. The germline V gene has CDR1 MNHNS and CDR2 SASEGT. CDR3 size: 15 residues. V trimming: 3 bases; J trimming: 3 bases; junction bases outside the gene matches: 4. CDR3 bases: TGTGCCAGCAGTGACAGGGGGTTAGCTAATGAAAAACTGTTTTTT. Translating it yields CASSDRGLANEKLFF.

The gene calls are TRBV6-4 and TRBJ1-1; 7 bases are shared with TRBD1. CDR1 MRHNA and CDR2 SNTAGT come from the germline V gene. Losses at the gene ends were 5 bases for V and 4 bases for J; bases not matched to a gene: 4. This CDR3 comprises 13 residues. CDR3 in amino acids: CASSRQGRTEAFF. CDR3 nucleotides: TGTGCCAGCAGTAGACAGGGTCGCACTGAAGCTTTCTTT.

The rearrangement joins TRBV5-1 to TRBJ2-3; TRBD2 might be the D (7 bases). V gave up 8 bases and J gave up 0 bases, with 13 bases separating them. The CDR3 has 14 residues. CDR1 SGHRS and CDR2 YFSETQ come from the germline V gene. This CDR3 is CASSRGASTDTQYF. In nucleotides, the CDR3 is TGCGCCAGTTCCCGGGGGGCCAGCACAGATACGCAGTATTTT. Complete variable domain (other parts from reference TRBV5-1 and TRBJ2-3): KAGVTQTPRYLIKTRGQQVTLSCSPISGHRSVSWYQQTPGQGLQFLFEYFSETQRNKGNFPGRFSGRQFSNSRSEMNVSTLELGDSALYLCASSRGASTDTQYFGPGTRLTVL.

This clone was counted only a few times. The chain is built from TRBV18 and TRBJ1-1; D is possibly TRBD1 (5 bases). Germline loops: CDR1 KGHSH, CDR2 LQKENI. Trimming cost V 1 base and J 3 bases, with 9 bases left between them. This CDR3 contains 14 residues. CDR3 DNA sequence: TGTGCCAGCTCACCACTCGGGGGTGACACTGAAGCTTTCTTT. Protein sequence: CASSPLGGDTEAFF.

The chain recombines TRBV19 with TRBJ1-6; a weak D match, TRBD1 (5 bases). Trimming took off 5 bases at V and 10 bases at J, with 18 bases between the two ends. The CDR3 extends over 15 amino acids. Germline CDR1 LNHDA, CDR2 SQIVND (reference sequence). The CDR3 coding sequence is TGTGCCAGTAGTGGCCGGGCGGCAGGGTCCTCACCCCTCCACTTT. Translation gives CASSGRAAGSSPLHF.

The chain employs TRBV28 and TRBJ1-2; D ambiguous. The germline CDR1 and CDR2 sequences are MDHEN and SYDVKM. There are 13 residues in the CDR3. Trimming took 4 bases from V and 5 from J, leaving 11 bases between them. The CDR3 spells CASSSPEAYGYTF. Here the CDR3 DNA reads TGTGCCAGCAGTTCGCCCGAAGCGTATGGCTACACCTTC.

The rearrangement joins TRBV19 to TRBJ1-3, with D possibly matching TRBD1 (5 bases). Germline-derived CDR1 and CDR2 are LNHDA and SQIVND (reference sequence). This CDR3 region has 15 residues. The V and J ends lost 2 bases and 0 bases respectively, with 8 bases between them. CDR3 region: CASSIRQFSGNTIYF. CDR3 nucleotides: TGTGCCAGTAGTATACGACAGTTCTCTGGAAACACCATATATTTT.

In DNA form, the CDR3 reads TGTGCCAGCAGCGCCGAAGCCGGGACAGGGGGAGGTCTGGATACCTACGAGCAGTACTTC. Translating gives CASSAEAGTGGGLDTYEQYF. The J gene is TRBJ2-7, the V gene TRBV9; 11 bases fit TRBD1. The CDR3 contains 20 residues. Trimming took 3 bases from V and 2 from J; bases not matched to a gene: 19. CDR1 is SGDLS, CDR2 YYNGEE, per germline.

As for this clone: Germline is not matched at one junction end, which may reflect a read error. The chain couples TRBV19 to TRBJ2-3, with 14 bases identical to TRBD2. This CDR3 comprises 18 residues. Germline V lookup: CDR1 LNHDA, CDR2 SQIVND (reference sequence). CDR3: CASSPGLAGEGRTYTQYF. The CDR3 bases are TGTGCCAGTAGCCCGGGACTAGCGGGAGAGGGGCGCACATATACGCAGTATTTT.

The rearrangement links TRBV13 to TRBJ2-5, with 7 bases that match TRBD1. Germline CDR1 and CDR2: PRHDT and FYEKMQ (reference sequence). V shed 4 bases, J shed 0 bases, and the junction held 8 bases outside the gene matches. CDR3 length: 16 residues. This CDR3 reads CASSSPQGQHQETQYF. DNA of the CDR3: TGTGCCAGCAGCTCCCCGCAGGGACAGCACCAAGAGACCCAGTACTTC.

The CDR3 DNA sequence: TGTGCCAGCAGTTATCGGCAGGGGGCCCCCTATGAGCAGTTCTTC. This encodes CASSYRQGAPYEQFF. V is TRBV6-2 or TRBV6-3 and J is TRBJ2-1; 8 nucleotides match TRBD1. V lost 3 bases, J lost 8 bases, and 9 bases stayed unmatched. This CDR3 is 15 amino acids long. The V gene's germline CDR1 is MNHEY and CDR2 SVGEGT.